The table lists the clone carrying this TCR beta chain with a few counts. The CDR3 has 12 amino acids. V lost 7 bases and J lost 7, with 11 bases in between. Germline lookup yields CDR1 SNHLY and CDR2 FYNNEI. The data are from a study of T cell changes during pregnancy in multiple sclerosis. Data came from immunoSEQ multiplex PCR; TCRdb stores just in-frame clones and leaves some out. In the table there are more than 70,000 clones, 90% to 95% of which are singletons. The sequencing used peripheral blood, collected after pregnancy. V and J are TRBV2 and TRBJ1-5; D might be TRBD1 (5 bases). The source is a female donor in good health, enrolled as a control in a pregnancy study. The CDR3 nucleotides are TGTGCCAGCAACGGGGGGAACCAGCCCCAGCATTTT. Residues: CASNGGNQPQHF.